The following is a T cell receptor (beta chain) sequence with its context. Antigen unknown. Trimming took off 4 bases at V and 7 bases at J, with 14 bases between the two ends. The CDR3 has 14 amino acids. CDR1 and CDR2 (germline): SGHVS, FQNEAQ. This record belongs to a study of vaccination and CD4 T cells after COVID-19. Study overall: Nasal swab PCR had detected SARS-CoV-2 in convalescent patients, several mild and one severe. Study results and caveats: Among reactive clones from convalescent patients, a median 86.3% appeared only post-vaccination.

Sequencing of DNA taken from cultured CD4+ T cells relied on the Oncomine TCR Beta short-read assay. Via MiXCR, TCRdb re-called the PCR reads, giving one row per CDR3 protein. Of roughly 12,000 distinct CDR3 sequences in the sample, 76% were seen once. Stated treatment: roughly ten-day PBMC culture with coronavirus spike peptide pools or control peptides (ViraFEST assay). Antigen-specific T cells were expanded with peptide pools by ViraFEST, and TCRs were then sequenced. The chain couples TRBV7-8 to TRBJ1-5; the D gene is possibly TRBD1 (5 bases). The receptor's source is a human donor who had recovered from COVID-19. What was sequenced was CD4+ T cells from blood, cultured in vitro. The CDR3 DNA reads TGTGCCAGCAGCTCCAGGGCTTCGGGGCAGCCCCAGCATTTT. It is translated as CASSSRASGQPQHF.